The rows below give T cell receptor beta chains drawn from one sample of a study of T cells expressing NK-cell markers. TCRdb processed the 5' RACE reads again and assigns one entry to each CDR3 protein, with no DNA. This listing includes 120,000 to 150,000 distinct CDR3 sequences. Sequencing used blood T cells: a sorted CD56 or NKG2C T cell subset, CD4+ or CD8+ T cells, or bulk PBMC T cells (not recorded which). The receptors originated from a young man in good health. CDR3s include the opening cysteine and the closing phenylalanine or tryptophan.

v_call,j_call,cdr3_aa
TRBV12-3/TRBV12-4,TRBJ2-3,CASSPSGSVYTQYF
TRBV7-8,TRBJ2-3,CASSPPYATDTQYF
TRBV6-1,TRBJ2-4,CASRRTGSLAKNIQYF
TRBV19,TRBJ2-7,CASSMLGQHYDEQYF
TRBV6-1,TRBJ1-2,CASKLGGTRALDYGYTF
TRBV12-3/TRBV12-4,TRBJ2-2,CATEGDTGELFF
TRBV3-1,TRBJ2-7,CASSPWTSLDEQYF
TRBV5-6,TRBJ2-1,CASSWEPGLSEQFF
TRBV4-3,TRBJ2-1,CASSQDWVSYNEQFF
TRBV5-1,TRBJ2-4,CASSLGQGRDIQYF
TRBV5-1,TRBJ1-1,CASSSRGQNTEAFF
TRBV13,TRBJ2-3,CASSLASGIADTQYF
TRBV7-9,TRBJ1-5,CASSLFVQPQHF
TRBV30,TRBJ2-7,CAWTGQASYEQYF
TRBV20-1,TRBJ2-1,CSAREVTGGYNEQFF
TRBV12-3/TRBV12-4,TRBJ2-7,CASSWEGGTYEQYF
TRBV6-5,TRBJ2-1,CASSYSGLGEQFF
TRBV10-3,TRBJ2-7,CAISDTDPHEQYF
TRBV24-1,TRBJ2-2,CATSDSGLAANTGELFF
TRBV7-9,TRBJ2-5,CASSLLGRGGLMDETQYF
TRBV10-3,TRBJ2-7,CAIEDRVAHEQYF
TRBV12-3/TRBV12-4,TRBJ2-3,CASSLGTSSTDTQYF
TRBV19,TRBJ2-1,CASSAEATYNEQFF
TRBV7-8,TRBJ1-1,CAAGPTAMNTEAFF
TRBV27,TRBJ2-7,CASSFGQETYEQYF
TRBV29-1,TRBJ2-4,CSVESGGRDRGYIQYF
TRBV4-3,TRBJ2-7,CASSHGLRVPSGRRGYEQYF
TRBV4-2,TRBJ1-1,CASSQDSHAFF
TRBV7-9,TRBJ2-1,CASSLPPRGSNLNEQFF
TRBV5-4,TRBJ2-1,CASSLQGSSYNEQFF
TRBV7-9,TRBJ1-6,CASSRPGGANSPLHF
TRBV29-1,TRBJ2-7,CSFVQSYEQYF
TRBV14,TRBJ2-1,CASSQDIGSYYNEQFF
TRBV4-3,TRBJ2-1,CASSQTRTSGRLFDEQFF
TRBV5-6,TRBJ2-1,CASSLDPWQSSYNEQFF
TRBV27,TRBJ2-5,CASSLSRGIKTQYF
TRBV7-9,TRBJ2-1,CASSSVRDRLHNEQFF
TRBV11-1,TRBJ2-3,CASSLSEPPTDTQYF
TRBV27,TRBJ1-1,CASSTSVNTEAFF
TRBV5-1,TRBJ2-1,CASGKLGTLSYNEQFF
TRBV11-2,TRBJ1-1,CASSLFAAGANTEAFF
TRBV30,TRBJ1-5,CACWTGMGNQPQHF
TRBV7-2,TRBJ2-2,CAREGRGTGELFF
TRBV10-3,TRBJ2-6,CATPKAGTGTGANVLTF
TRBV4-3,TRBJ2-7,CASSQDQGGLAEYEQYF
TRBV7-9,TRBJ2-1,CASSLSLAGGPDNEQFF
TRBV4-3,TRBJ2-3,CASSPWTSGAADTQYF
TRBV6-1,TRBJ2-2,CASSGDWPGRSTGELFF
TRBV5-6,TRBJ2-3,CASSWQDDTDTQYF
TRBV4-2,TRBJ2-3,CASSQNWLGSTDTQYF
TRBV6-1,TRBJ2-1,CASSEAPSGTIDNEQFF
TRBV20-1,TRBJ2-3,CSASPRVSTDTQYF